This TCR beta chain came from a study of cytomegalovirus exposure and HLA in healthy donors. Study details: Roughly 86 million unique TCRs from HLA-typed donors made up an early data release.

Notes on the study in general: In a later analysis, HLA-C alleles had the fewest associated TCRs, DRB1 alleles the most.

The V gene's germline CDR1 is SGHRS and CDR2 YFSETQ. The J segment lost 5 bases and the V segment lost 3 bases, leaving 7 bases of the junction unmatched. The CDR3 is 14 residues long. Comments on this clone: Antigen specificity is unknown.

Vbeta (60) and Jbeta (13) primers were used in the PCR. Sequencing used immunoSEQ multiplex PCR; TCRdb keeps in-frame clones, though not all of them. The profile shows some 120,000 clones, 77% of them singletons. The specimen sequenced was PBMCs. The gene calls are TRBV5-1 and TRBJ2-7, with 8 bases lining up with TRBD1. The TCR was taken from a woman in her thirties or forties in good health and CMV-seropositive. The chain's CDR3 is CASSSWTGPHEQYF. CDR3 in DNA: TGCGCCAGCAGCTCCTGGACAGGGCCCCACGAGCAGTACTTC.